This TCR beta chain was sequenced for a study of CD8 T cells in Susac syndrome. Overall study context: When blood was drawn, the patients with Susac syndrome were therapy-naive, on corticosteroids, or on intravenous immunoglobulin alone.

V lost 4 bases and J lost 3, with 21 bases in between. Germline V gene data show CDR1 as LGHDT and CDR2 as YNNKEL (reference sequence). This CDR3 contains 18 residues. RNA in amounts of roughly 0.5 to 1 ug was reverse transcribed with random hexamers. The CDR3 of TCR beta was amplified by immunoSEQ multiplex PCR across 54 Vbeta and 13 Jbeta. TCRdb re-derived calls from the immunoSEQ multiplex PCR reads in MiXCR, one entry per CDR3 protein. Among about 77,000 distinct CDR3 sequences listed, roughly 91% were seen once. Negative isolation was applied to CD8+ and CD4+ T cells, and FACS enrichment was applied to TEMRA cells.

The chain couples TRBV3-1 to TRBJ1-4; TRBD1 might be the D (5 bases). The receptor's source is a human donor with Susac syndrome. The sample consisted of CD4+ T cells from PBMCs. CDR3 residues: CASSPPPGGIGANEKLFF. CDR3 bases: TGTGCCAGCAGCCCGCCGCCTGGCGGCATAGGGGCTAATGAAAAACTGTTTTTT.